Listed here are 15 T cell receptor beta chains from one sample, sequenced in a study of blood T cells in healthy people across ages. With a J-beta primer mix and a sample-barcoded 5' primer, a second PCR ran 7 to 11 cycles. MiXCR was run by TCRdb on the 5' RACE reads, yielding one entry per CDR3 protein. Of hundreds of thousands of distinct CDR3 sequences listed, approximately 53% are singletons. The source material was blood. Source of these receptors: a man in his forties or fifties in good health.

The rearrangement links TRBV6-1 to TRBJ1-2, with 8 bases aligning to TRBD1. Trimming removed 0 bases from V and 8 bases from J; junction bases left unmatched: 8. This CDR3 comprises 15 residues. From germline, CDR1 is MNHNS and CDR2 SASEGT. The CDR3 DNA is TGTGCCAGCAGTGAAGCGTTCCGGGACAGGAGCGGCTACACCTTC. Translating it yields CASSEAFRDRSGYTF.

The chain links TRBV5-5 to TRBJ2-1; D tentatively reads TRBD1 or TRBD2 (5 bases each). The V gene's germline CDR1 is SGHKS and CDR2 YYEKEE (reference sequence). The germline V and J ends were trimmed by 3 bases and 13 bases, with 38 bases remaining between them. The CDR3 length is 20 residues. The CDR3 nucleotides are TGTGCCAGCAGCTCAGGTCTCGGGGACGACCAATTTCAACACGAGGAGACCCAGTTCTTC. Translating it yields CASSSGLGDDQFQHEETQFF.

This clonotype has just a few counts. This could be a read error, since a much larger clone is one nucleotide away. The V gene is TRBV7-2, the J gene TRBJ1-2; D is possibly TRBD1 (5 bases). Germline CDR1 and CDR2: SGHTA and FQGNSA. V was clipped by 5 bases and J by 4 bases, with 14 bases between them. The CDR3 contains 14 residues. In DNA form, the CDR3 reads TGTGCCAGCAGCGTGGCAGGGTATTCCTATGGCTACACCTTC. Translating it yields CASSVAGYSYGYTF.

With regard to this clonotype: At one end the junction does not follow the germline gene, possibly because of a read error. The chain has TRBV24-1 and TRBJ1-2; the match to TRBD1 covers 8 bases. Germline V gene data show CDR1 as KGHDR and CDR2 as SFDVKD. The CDR3 loop spans 15 amino acids. CDR3 residues: CVTSDPGQADYGYTF. DNA of the CDR3: TGTGTCACCAGTGACCCGGGACAGGCCGACTATGGCTACACCTTC.

The chain links TRBV4-1 to TRBJ2-1, with 9 bases identical to TRBD2. In germline, CDR1 is MGHRA, CDR2 YSYEKL. V lost 0 bases, J lost 9 bases, and 21 bases stayed unmatched. The CDR3 totals 20 residues. This chain's CDR3 is CASSQEVAGVYWGERGEQFF. The CDR3, as DNA: TGCGCCAGCAGCCAAGAAGTAGCGGGAGTTTACTGGGGGGAGCGGGGTGAGCAGTTCTTC.

This sequence joins TRBV6-1 and TRBJ2-2, with 7 bases lining up with TRBD1. Per the germline V gene, CDR1 is MNHNS and CDR2 is SASEGT. The CDR3 sequence is 15 residues long. V trimming: 7 bases; J trimming: 3 bases; junction bases outside the gene matches: 8. In nucleotides, the CDR3 is TGTGCCAGCAACCCAGGGACAGCTTACACCGGGGAGCTGTTTTTT. Translation: CASNPGTAYTGELFF.

The chain has TRBV7-6 and TRBJ2-3, with 10 bases matching TRBD2. CDR1 is SGHVS and CDR2 is FNYEAQ in the germline V gene. The CDR3 consists of 16 residues. J gave up 6 bases and V 5 bases, and 11 bases lay outside the gene matches. The CDR3 reads CASSVISSGSSDTQYF. CDR3 in DNA: TGTGCCAGCAGCGTAATTTCTAGCGGGAGTTCCGATACGCAGTATTTT.

This clonotype was seen a handful of times. V and J are TRBV28 and TRBJ2-1, with D possibly matching TRBD1 (5 bases). Per germline, CDR1 MDHEN and CDR2 SYDVKM. Trimming took 3 bases from V and 13 from J, leaving 10 bases between them. This CDR3 is 11 amino acids long. CDR3: CASSLSREQFF. CDR3 DNA sequence: TGTGCCAGCAGTTTGAGCAGGGAACAGTTCTTC.

The chain recombines TRBV6-2 or TRBV6-3 with TRBJ2-3; 11 bases match TRBD2. Germline V gene lookup returns CDR1 MNHEY and CDR2 SVGEGT. V lost 6 bases and J lost 6; bases outside the gene matches: 8. This CDR3 is built from 15 residues. The CDR3 DNA reads TGTGCCAGCAGGACTGGACTAGCGGGTCGCGATACGCAGTATTTT. Translated: CASRTGLAGRDTQYF.

CDR3 residues: CASSKWRGTSGSHTSSYEQYF. For the CDR3, the DNA is TGTGCCAGCAGTAAGTGGCGGGGGACTAGCGGGAGCCATACGAGCTCCTACGAGCAGTACTTC. The chain carries TRBV3-1 and TRBJ2-7, with TRBD2 matching over 14 bases. Germline V gives CDR1 LGHDT, CDR2 YNNKEL (reference sequence). J gave up 0 bases and V 6 bases, and 19 bases lay outside the gene matches. The CDR3 sequence is 21 residues long.

The chain combines TRBV27 with TRBJ1-2; 8 positions match TRBD1. V trimming: 3 bases; J trimming: 5 bases; junction bases outside the gene matches: 5. In germline, CDR1 is MNHEY, CDR2 SMNVEV (reference sequence). The CDR3 loop spans 14 amino acids. The CDR3: CASSFQGARYGYTF. CDR3 in DNA: TGTGCCAGCAGTTTTCAGGGGGCGCGATATGGCTACACCTTC.

The chain recombines TRBV5-1 with TRBJ2-1; maybe TRBD1 (6 bases). The V gene lost 1 base and the J gene lost 0 bases, with 17 bases spanning the gap. The CDR3 runs 18 residues. Germline CDR1 reads SGHRS; CDR2 reads YFSETQ. CDR3: CASSLPPRDKHSYNEQFF. CDR3 DNA: TGCGCCAGCAGCTTGCCGCCCCGGGACAAACACTCCTACAATGAGCAGTTCTTC.

The table lists this clonotype with many counts. The chain employs TRBV20-1 and TRBJ2-3; tentative D call: TRBD1 (8 bases). Trimming took 6 bases from V and 3 from J, leaving 13 bases between them. The CDR3 spans 13 residues. CDR1 and CDR2 (germline): DFQATT, SNEGSKA (reference sequence). The CDR3 loop is CSATGGATDTQYF. The CDR3 DNA sequence: TGCAGTGCCACAGGGGGGGCGACAGATACGCAGTATTTT.

The chain links TRBV6-1 to TRBJ2-7; 7 bases are a match to TRBD2. Per the germline V gene, CDR1 is MNHNS and CDR2 is SASEGT. V was pared by 6 bases and J by 1 base, with 3 bases of the junction left unmatched. The CDR3 runs 13 residues. Here the CDR3 DNA reads TGTGCCAGCAGGCCTAGCGGTTCCTACGAGCAGTACTTC. Its protein product is CASRPSGSYEQYF.

The chain joins TRBV20-1 to TRBJ2-7; possibly TRBD2 for D (5 bases). V lost 1 base to trimming and J lost 0 bases, with 16 bases between them. The CDR3 has 16 amino acids. Per germline, CDR1 DFQATT and CDR2 SNEGSKA (reference sequence). The CDR3 DNA reads as TGCAGTGCTAGAGGGAGAGAAGCGGCTCTCTCCTACGAGCAGTACTTC. This encodes CSARGREAALSYEQYF.